These T cell receptor beta chains were read from a single sample in a study of beta chain features in type 1 diabetes. Clones were sequenced by immunoSEQ multiplex PCR, and TCRdb holds only the in-frame ones, with some missing. Here the sample spans approximately 150,000 clones, 9.5% to 10% being singletons. Sequencing was carried out using central memory CD4+ T cells from blood. The receptor set was obtained from a woman in her 40s in good health. Each CDR3 is given with its conserved first and last residue. The order of the fields is V gene, CDR3 length, clone size, J gene, D gene, CDR3 DNA, CDR3 protein. A D gene is named only where the DNA matches it firmly. Clone size, where shown, is once, few, many, or a class for clones that have expanded.

V: TRBV6-5; length: 14; size: few; J: TRBJ1-5; D: TRBD1; DNA: TGTGCCAGCAACCCGGGCAGGGGGCATCAGCCCCAGCATTTT; CDR3: CASNPGRGHQPQHF
V: TRBV19; length: 14; size: few; J: TRBJ2-7; D: .; DNA: TGTGCCAGTAGTACGGGTCCCGGATCCCTCGAGCAGTACTTC; CDR3: CASSTGPGSLEQYF
V: TRBV7-9; length: 13; size: .; J: TRBJ2-5; D: .; DNA: TGTGCCAGCGTCCGTTTGGGGGGAAAGATCCAGTACTTC; CDR3: CASVRLGGKIQYF
V: TRBV27; length: 14; size: .; J: TRBJ1-6; D: TRBD1; DNA: TGTGCCACCCGGGACAGGGGGCGGATTTCACCCCTCCACTTT; CDR3: CATRDRGRISPLHF
V: TRBV4-1; length: 19; size: .; J: TRBJ2-5; D: TRBD2; DNA: TGCGCCAGCAGCCAAGGATCCGGAGCGGGGGGGGGCTTACAAGAGACCCAGTACTTC; CDR3: CASSQGSGAGGGLQETQYF
V: TRBV6-6; length: 16; size: few; J: TRBJ2-3; D: TRBD2; DNA: TGTGCCAGCAGGCTAACTAGCGGGGGGACGCGAGATACGCAGTATTTT; CDR3: CASRLTSGGTRDTQYF
V: TRBV29-1; length: 15; size: .; J: TRBJ2-3; D: .; DNA: TGCAGCGGAGACGGGGGAATCTCTAGCACAGATACGCAGTATTTT; CDR3: CSGDGGISSTDTQYF
V: TRBV1; length: 16; size: .; J: TRBJ2-5; D: .; DNA: TGCACCAGCAGCCATCAAGGACTCGACCTCCAAGAGACCCAGTACTTC; CDR3: CTSSHQGLDLQETQYF
V: TRBV4-1; length: 15; size: .; J: TRBJ1-1; D: .; DNA: TGCGCCAGCAGAATCGGCGCCAGCGGGAGCACTGAAGCTTTCTTT; CDR3: CASRIGASGSTEAFF
V: TRBV12-2; length: 14; size: .; J: TRBJ2-1; D: .; DNA: TGTGCAAGTCGCTCGGGGGGGCCATACAATGAGCAGTTCTTC; CDR3: CASRSGGPYNEQFF
V: TRBV15; length: 13; size: .; J: TRBJ1-2; D: TRBD1; DNA: TGTGCCACCAGGGTGGACAGGGTCTATGGCTACACCTTC; CDR3: CATRVDRVYGYTF
V: TRBV29-1; length: 12; size: few; J: TRBJ1-4; D: .; DNA: TGCAGCGTTGAAGGGGGAGGAGGAAAACTGTTTTTT; CDR3: CSVEGGGGKLFF
V: TRBV28; length: 11; size: .; J: TRBJ2-1; D: TRBD2; DNA: TGTGCCTCCCAAGGCCGGGAGGGGCAGTTCTTC; CDR3: CASQGREGQFF
V: TRBV27; length: 13; size: few; J: TRBJ2-1; D: .; DNA: TGTGCCAGCAGTTTAGACTGGCCCAGTGAGCAGTTCTTC; CDR3: CASSLDWPSEQFF
V: TRBV7-9; length: 12; size: many; J: TRBJ1-1; D: .; DNA: TGTGCCAGCAGCCGGCGGGACACTGAAGCTTTCTTT; CDR3: CASSRRDTEAFF
V: TRBV11-2; length: 15; size: few; J: TRBJ1-1; D: TRBD1; DNA: TGTGCCAGCAGCTTAGGGACAGGGGGGAACACTGAAGCTTTCTTT; CDR3: CASSLGTGGNTEAFF
V: TRBV7-2; length: 15; size: .; J: TRBJ1-4; D: TRBD1; DNA: TGTGCCAGCAGCCTTACCGGGACAGGGAGGGAAAAACTGTTTTTT; CDR3: CASSLTGTGREKLFF
V: TRBV5-1; length: 14; size: .; J: TRBJ2-5; D: .; DNA: TGCGCCAGCAGCTTGGATGCGGTCTCGGAGACCCAGTACTTC; CDR3: CASSLDAVSETQYF
V: TRBV5-4; length: 14; size: many; J: TRBJ1-1; D: .; DNA: TGTGCCAGCAGCTTAGCGGACCGGAACACTGAAGCTTTCTTT; CDR3: CASSLADRNTEAFF
V: TRBV5-1; length: 16; size: once; J: TRBJ2-7; D: TRBD1; DNA: TGCGCCAGCAGCTCGCTCGGGACAGGTTATTCCTACGAGCAGTACTTC; CDR3: CASSSLGTGYSYEQYF
V: TRBV4-3; length: 15; size: few; J: TRBJ2-3; D: TRBD2; DNA: TGCGCCAGCAGCCAAGTGGGACTAGCGGGGGATACGCAGTATTTT; CDR3: CASSQVGLAGDTQYF
V: TRBV19; length: 14; size: many; J: TRBJ2-1; D: TRBD2; DNA: TGTGCCAGTCGTCGGGACTATGACACATCCGAGCAGTTCTTC; CDR3: CASRRDYDTSEQFF
V: TRBV7-2; length: 15; size: .; J: TRBJ1-5; D: .; DNA: TGTGCCAGCAGCCCGACAGATCATAGCAATCAGCCCCAGCATTTT; CDR3: CASSPTDHSNQPQHF
V: TRBV27; length: 14; size: .; J: TRBJ2-7; D: TRBD1; DNA: TGTGCCAGCAGTTTACTGGGACAGGGCTACGAGCAGTACTTC; CDR3: CASSLLGQGYEQYF
V: TRBV20-1; length: 11; size: .; J: TRBJ2-3; D: .; DNA: TGCAGTGCTAGCCAGATCACTAGGGAGTATTTT; CDR3: CSASQITREYF
V: TRBV7-2; length: 14; size: many; J: TRBJ2-2; D: .; DNA: TGTGCCAGCAGCTTACAGGTTAACACCGGGGAGCTGTTTTTT; CDR3: CASSLQVNTGELFF
V: TRBV5-6; length: 14; size: few; J: TRBJ2-7; D: TRBD2; DNA: TGTGCCAGCAGCGCACTAGCGGGGGTCTACGAGCAGTACTTC; CDR3: CASSALAGVYEQYF
V: TRBV10-3; length: 16; size: few; J: TRBJ2-1; D: TRBD2; DNA: TGTGCCATCAGGCCTCAGCTAGCGGGGGGATACAATGAGCAGTTCTTC; CDR3: CAIRPQLAGGYNEQFF
V: TRBV5-4; length: 18; size: .; J: TRBJ2-7; D: .; DNA: TGTGCCAGCAGCTTGGCCATCCCCGGGACACTGATCTCCTACGAGCAGTACTTC; CDR3: CASSLAIPGTLISYEQYF
V: TRBV6-5; length: 12; size: .; J: TRBJ2-1; D: .; DNA: TGTGCCAGCAGCAACCAGGGCAATGAGCAGTTCTTC; CDR3: CASSNQGNEQFF
V: TRBV11-2; length: 13; size: few; J: TRBJ2-1; D: .; DNA: TGTGCCAGCAGCTTAGGTCTCAGCAATGAGCAGTTCTTC; CDR3: CASSLGLSNEQFF
V: TRBV5-6; length: 14; size: .; J: TRBJ2-7; D: TRBD1; DNA: TGTGCCAGCAGCTGGGGACAGGCCTCCTACGAGCAGTACTTC; CDR3: CASSWGQASYEQYF
V: TRBV10-3; length: 16; size: few; J: TRBJ1-1; D: TRBD1; DNA: TGTGCCATCAGTCCTGGACAGGGACTTGAGAACACTGAAGCTTTCTTT; CDR3: CAISPGQGLENTEAFF
V: TRBV11-2; length: 13; size: few; J: TRBJ2-2; D: .; DNA: TGTGCCAGCAGTAAACAGAATACCGGGGAGCTGTTTTTT; CDR3: CASSKQNTGELFF
V: TRBV19; length: 13; size: few; J: TRBJ2-3; D: .; DNA: TGTGCCAGTAGGACATTCCTCACAGATACGCAGTATTTT; CDR3: CASRTFLTDTQYF
V: TRBV18; length: 16; size: many; J: TRBJ1-2; D: TRBD1; DNA: TGTGCCAGCTCACCGGATTGGCAGACAGGGGACTATGGCTACACCTTC; CDR3: CASSPDWQTGDYGYTF
V: TRBV5-1; length: 17; size: .; J: TRBJ2-1; D: TRBD1; DNA: TGCGCCAGCAGCTTGGCGGGACAGCGAGGCTCCTACAATGAGCAGTTCTTC; CDR3: CASSLAGQRGSYNEQFF
V: TRBV25-1; length: 15; size: .; J: TRBJ2-7; D: TRBD1; DNA: TGTGCCAGCAGTGAATGGACAGGGGAGGCCAACGAGCAGTACTTC; CDR3: CASSEWTGEANEQYF